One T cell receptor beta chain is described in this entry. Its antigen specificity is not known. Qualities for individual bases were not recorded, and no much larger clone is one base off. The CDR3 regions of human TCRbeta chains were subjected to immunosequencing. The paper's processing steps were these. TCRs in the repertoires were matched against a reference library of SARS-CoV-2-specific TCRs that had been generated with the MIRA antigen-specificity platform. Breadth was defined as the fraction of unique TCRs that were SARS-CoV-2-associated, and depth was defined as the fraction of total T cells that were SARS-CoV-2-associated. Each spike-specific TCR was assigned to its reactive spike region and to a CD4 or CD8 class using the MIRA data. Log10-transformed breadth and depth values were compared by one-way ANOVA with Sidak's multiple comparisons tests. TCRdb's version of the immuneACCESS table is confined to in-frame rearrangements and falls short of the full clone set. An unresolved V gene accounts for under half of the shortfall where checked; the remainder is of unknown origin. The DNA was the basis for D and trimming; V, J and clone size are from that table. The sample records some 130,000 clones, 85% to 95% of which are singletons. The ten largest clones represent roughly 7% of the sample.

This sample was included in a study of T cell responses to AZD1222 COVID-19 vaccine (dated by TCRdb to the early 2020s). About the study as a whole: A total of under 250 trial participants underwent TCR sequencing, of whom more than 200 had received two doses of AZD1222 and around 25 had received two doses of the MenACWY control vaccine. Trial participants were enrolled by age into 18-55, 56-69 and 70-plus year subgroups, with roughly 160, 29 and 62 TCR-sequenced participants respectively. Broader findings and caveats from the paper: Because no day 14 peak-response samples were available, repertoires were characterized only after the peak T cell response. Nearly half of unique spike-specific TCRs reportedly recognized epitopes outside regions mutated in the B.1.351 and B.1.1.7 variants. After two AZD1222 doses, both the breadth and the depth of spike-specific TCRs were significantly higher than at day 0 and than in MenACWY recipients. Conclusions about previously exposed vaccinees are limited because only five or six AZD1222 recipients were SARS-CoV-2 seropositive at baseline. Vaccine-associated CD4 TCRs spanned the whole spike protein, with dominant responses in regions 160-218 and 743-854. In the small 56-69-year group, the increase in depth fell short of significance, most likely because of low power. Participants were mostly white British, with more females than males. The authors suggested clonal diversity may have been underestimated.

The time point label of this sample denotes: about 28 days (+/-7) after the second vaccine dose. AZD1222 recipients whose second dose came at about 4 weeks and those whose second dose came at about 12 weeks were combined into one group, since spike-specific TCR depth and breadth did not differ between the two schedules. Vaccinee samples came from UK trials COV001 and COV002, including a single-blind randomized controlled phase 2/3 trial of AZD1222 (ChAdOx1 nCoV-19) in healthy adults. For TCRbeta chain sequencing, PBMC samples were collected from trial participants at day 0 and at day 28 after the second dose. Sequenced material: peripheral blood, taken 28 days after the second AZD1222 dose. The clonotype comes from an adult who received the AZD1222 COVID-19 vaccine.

For the CDR3, the sequence is CASGTSYNSPLHF. The bases are TGTGCCAGCGGCACCTCCTATAATTCACCCCTCCACTTT. In this chain, TRBV12-3 or TRBV12-4 is recombined with TRBJ1-6, with the D gene not confidently named. The CDR3 runs 13 amino acids, cysteine and phenylalanine included. The read is trimmed to its CDR3 DNA, 39 bases read in frame from base 1. V is reduced by 8 bases and J by 0 bases, leaving a spacing of 5 bases between them.